One sample yielded the 24 T cell receptor beta chains listed below, sequenced in a study of shared clonotypes between healthy human individuals. Sequencing used immunoSEQ multiplex PCR; TCRdb keeps in-frame clones, though not all of them. The sample includes 450,000 to 500,000 clones, 79% of them seen just once. Sequences were obtained from PBMCs. These receptor sequences come from a woman aged 40 to 55 in good health. Some clones in this sample may be carry-over from other donors' samples.

This clone was seen just once. The chain has TRBV10-1 and TRBJ2-4; 10 nucleotides line up with TRBD1. CDR3 length: 15 amino acids. From germline, CDR1 is WNHNN and CDR2 SYGVQD (reference sequence). The J segment lost 1 base and the V segment lost 6 bases, leaving 3 bases of the junction unmatched. The CDR3 region has the DNA TGCGCCAGCAGCCGGGACAGGGGTGCCAAAAACATTCAGTACTTC. Amino acids: CASSRDRGAKNIQYF.

The chain employs TRBV19 and TRBJ2-1; 7 bases are shared with TRBD1. Germline V gene data show CDR1 as LNHDA and CDR2 as SQIVND (reference sequence). This CDR3 contains 14 residues. V trimming: 8 bases; J trimming: 3 bases; junction bases outside the gene matches: 7. This CDR3 reads CASSRRTGYNEQFF. As DNA, the CDR3 is TGTGCCAGTTCAAGAAGGACAGGCTACAATGAGCAGTTCTTC.

This chain links TRBV6-1 with TRBJ1-2, with D unresolved. V gave up 4 bases and J gave up 7 bases, with 7 bases separating them. Germline assignment: CDR1 MNHNS and CDR2 SASEGT. This CDR3 has 11 amino acids. For the CDR3, the DNA is TGTGCCAGCAGTGGAATCGGTGGCTACACCTTC. Protein product: CASSGIGGYTF.

This chain joins TRBV4-2 and TRBJ2-5; D is perhaps TRBD2 (5 bases). V was pared by 0 bases and J by 2 bases, with 13 bases between. The CDR3 length is 16 residues. Germline assignment: CDR1 LGHNA and CDR2 YNFKEQ. The CDR3 nucleotides are TGTGCCAGCAGCCAAGATGTGAGGGAGTTGCAAGAGACCCAGTACTTC. Protein: CASSQDVRELQETQYF.

The rearrangement uses TRBV5-4 and TRBJ1-4; possibly TRBD1 for D (6 bases). The CDR3 consists of 15 residues. V lost 0 bases to trimming and J lost 5 bases, with 11 bases between them. Germline V gene data show CDR1 as SGHNT and CDR2 as YYREEE (reference sequence). Written as DNA, the CDR3 is TGTGCCAGCAGCTTGGGGGGGCAGCCGAATGAAAAACTGTTTTTT. Protein: CASSLGGQPNEKLFF.

The chain carries TRBV19 and TRBJ2-5; possibly TRBD2 for D (5 bases). Looked up from germline, CDR1 is LNHDA and CDR2 is SQIVND (reference sequence). Trimming took 6 bases from V and 1 from J, leaving 15 bases between them. CDR3 length equals 15 residues. The CDR3 DNA sequence: TGTGCCAGTAGAACCCTCCCTAGCCCCCAAGAGACCCAGTACTTC. It specifies CASRTLPSPQETQYF.

Comments on this clone: This sample also contains other DNA sequences that code for the same CDR3. V gene TRBV19 combines with J gene TRBJ2-5; weak D call: TRBD1 (5 bases). Per germline, CDR1 LNHDA and CDR2 SQIVND (reference sequence). The CDR3 covers 14 residues. Between the trimmed V and J ends, which lost 5 bases and 1 base, there was a span of 11 bases. In nucleotides, the CDR3 is TGTGCCAGTAGTCCCGGACACCTCCAAGAGACCCAGTACTTC. Amino acids: CASSPGHLQETQYF.

The chain employs TRBV9 and TRBJ2-3, with D perhaps TRBD2 (6 bases). From germline, CDR1 is SGDLS and CDR2 YYNGEE. Between the trimmed V and J ends, which lost 0 bases and 5 bases, there was a span of 10 bases. The CDR3 spans 14 residues. In DNA form, the CDR3 reads TGTGCCAGCAGCGTAGAGGACTACATAGATACGCAGTATTTT. Translating gives CASSVEDYIDTQYF.

CDR3 nucleotide sequence: TGTGCCAGCGGCGCGACGGTGAACACCGGGGAGCTGTTTTTT. Translating gives CASGATVNTGELFF. The chain links TRBV6-1 to TRBJ2-2; D gene unclear. There are 14 residues in the CDR3. CDR1 MNHNS and CDR2 SASEGT come from the germline V gene. The V gene lost 8 bases and the J gene lost 1 base, with 11 bases spanning the gap.

This clone turned up a few times. The chain combines TRBV2 with TRBJ1-2; perhaps TRBD1 as D (5 bases). Trimming took 6 bases from V and 7 from J, leaving 15 bases between them. CDR1 is SNHLY, CDR2 FYNNEI, per germline. The CDR3 extends over 13 amino acids. In DNA form, the CDR3 reads TGTGCCAGCAGCGTGGCCGGGGGTGGTGGCTACACCTTC. It yields the protein CASSVAGGGGYTF.

Points on this clone: It may be a read error: a sequence one base away is much more abundant. V usage is TRBV5-4 and J usage is TRBJ1-4; TRBD1 is a possible D gene (5 bases). Trimming pared 4 bases from V and 3 bases from J, leaving 10 bases between. CDR3 length equals 14 residues. Germline V lookup: CDR1 SGHNT, CDR2 YYREEE (reference sequence). The CDR3 reads CASSTGGANEKLFF. Written as DNA, the CDR3 is TGTGCCAGCAGCACCGGGGGGGCTAATGAAAAACTGTTTTTT.

The chain couples TRBV5-1 to TRBJ1-4; unclear D gene. This CDR3 has 15 amino acids. From germline, CDR1 is SGHRS and CDR2 YFSETQ. V lost 2 bases, J lost 0 bases, and 8 bases lay in between. The DNA of the CDR3 is TGCGCCAGCAGCTTCAGCATTACAACTAATGAAAAACTGTTTTTT. As protein: CASSFSITTNEKLFF.

This clone has a handful of counts. This chain links TRBV4-2 with TRBJ2-7; TRBD1 or TRBD2 may be the D gene (6 bases each). Trimming left V 0 bases short and J 0 bases short, with 15 bases between. In germline, CDR1 is LGHNA, CDR2 YNFKEQ. This CDR3 comprises 17 residues. The CDR3 sequence is CASSQEGGGAPSYEQYF. For the CDR3, the DNA is TGTGCCAGCAGCCAAGAGGGGGGCGGGGCCCCCTCCTACGAGCAGTACTTC.

The V gene is TRBV27, the J gene TRBJ1-6; 10 bases are shared with TRBD1. Trimming removed 6 bases from V and 12 bases from J; junction bases left unmatched: 8. Germline CDR1 MNHEY, CDR2 SMNVEV (reference sequence). This CDR3 contains 14 residues. The CDR3: CASSTGQGTEPLHF. CDR3 nucleotide sequence: TGTGCCAGCAGCACGGGACAGGGGACGGAACCCCTCCACTTT.

This clone was found once. V usage is TRBV7-2 and J usage is TRBJ2-3; 10 bases fit TRBD2. Trimming took 4 bases from V and 2 from J; bases not matched to a gene: 3. This CDR3 contains 15 residues. Germline CDR1 and CDR2: SGHTA and FQGNSA. The CDR3 spells CASSSGLATTDTQYF. CDR3 DNA: TGTGCCAGCAGCTCGGGACTAGCGACCACAGATACGCAGTATTTT.

The rearrangement uses TRBV19 and TRBJ1-1, with D possibly TRBD1 on 6 matching bases. The CDR3 runs 14 residues. CDR1 LNHDA and CDR2 SQIVND come from the germline V gene (reference sequence). V lost 5 bases and J lost 0, with 10 bases in between. The CDR3 protein is CASSPGHLNTEAFF. In DNA, the CDR3 is TGTGCCAGTAGTCCGGGACACTTGAACACTGAAGCTTTCTTT.

The CDR3 reads CASSSGLAGVNEQFF. The CDR3 DNA follows: TGTGCCAGCAGCTCGGGACTAGCGGGAGTAAATGAGCAGTTCTTC. The chain is built from TRBV28 and TRBJ2-1, with 14 bases lining up with TRBD2. The junction had 5 bases not matched to a gene; V was cut back by 6 bases and J by 7 bases. The CDR3 spans 15 residues. Germline-derived CDR1 and CDR2 are MDHEN and SYDVKM.

With regard to this clone: Other DNA sequences from this sample encode an identical CDR3 as well. The chain has TRBV5-1 and TRBJ2-5, with no clear D. The V and J ends lost 2 bases and 2 bases respectively, with 4 bases between them. CDR1 is SGHRS and CDR2 is YFSETQ in the germline V gene. The CDR3 has 12 amino acids. CDR3 nucleotide sequence: TGCGCCAGCAGCTTAACTCAAGAGACCCAGTACTTC. This sequence encodes CASSLTQETQYF.

The CDR3 DNA follows: TGTGCCAGCTCACCGAGCGCGACAGTTCAAGAGACCCAGTACTTC. It codes for CASSPSATVQETQYF. The chain uses TRBV18 and TRBJ2-5; TRBD1 is a possible D gene (5 bases). CDR3 length: 15 residues. Trimming stripped 3 bases from V and 2 bases from J, with 13 bases between. The germline V gene encodes CDR1 KGHSH and CDR2 LQKENI.

This clone was counted ten times or more. Other DNA sequences in this specimen translate into the identical CDR3. The V gene is TRBV30, the J gene TRBJ2-5; D not resolved. CDR1 is GTSNPN and CDR2 is SVGIG in the germline V gene (reference sequence). The CDR3 sequence is 13 residues long. The V end lost 0 bases, the J end lost 5 bases, and 10 bases lay between the germline ends. CDR3: CAWSVSLSETQYF. As DNA, the CDR3 is TGTGCCTGGAGTGTATCCCTAAGTGAGACCCAGTACTTC. Based on the CDR3 plus reference TRBV30 and TRBJ2-5, the full variable domain is SQTIHQWPATLVQPVGSPLSLECTVEGTSNPNLYWYRQAAGRGLQLLFYSVGIGQISSEVPQNLSASRPQDRQFILSSKKLLLSDSGFYLCAWSVSLSETQYFGPGTRLLVL.

The sample holds one count of this clone. The rearrangement joins TRBV6-5 to TRBJ2-1; TRBD2 aligns across 7 bases. The CDR3 runs to 15 residues. From germline, CDR1 is MNHEY and CDR2 SVGAGI. V shed 3 bases, J shed 2 bases, and the junction held 4 bases outside the gene matches. In nucleotides, the CDR3 is TGTGCCAGCAGTTATGGGCTAGCGGCCTACAATGAGCAGTTCTTC. Protein sequence: CASSYGLAAYNEQFF.

V usage is TRBV5-5 and J usage is TRBJ2-1, with 7 bases aligning to TRBD1. Germline CDR1 SGHKS, CDR2 YYEKEE (reference sequence). This CDR3 is 15 amino acids long. The V segment lost 0 bases and the J segment 4 bases; nucleotides outside the gene matches: 4. The DNA of the CDR3 is TGTGCCAGCAGCTTGGCCAGGGGGTCTTACAATGAGCAGTTCTTC. It is translated as CASSLARGSYNEQFF.

About this clone itself: One base away lies a much larger clone, so this may be a sequencing read error. The V call is TRBV7-2, the J call TRBJ2-2; 13 bases agree with TRBD2. Germline V gene data show CDR1 as SGHTA and CDR2 as FQGNSA. Unmatched junction bases numbered 1, after V lost 5 bases and J lost 4 bases. This CDR3 has 15 residues. CDR3 nucleotide sequence: TGTGCCAGCAGCCGGACTAGCGGGAGCACCGGGGAGCTGTTTTTT. Translated: CASSRTSGSTGELFF.

V is TRBV7-6 and J is TRBJ2-1, with TRBD2 identical over 9 bases. CDR1 and CDR2 (germline): SGHVS, FNYEAQ. The CDR3 runs 17 residues. V was clipped by 1 base and J by 5 bases; unmatched bases: 9. Here the CDR3 reads CASSLVGLAGENNEQFF. The CDR3, as DNA: TGTGCCAGCAGCTTAGTAGGTTTAGCGGGGGAAAACAATGAGCAGTTCTTC.